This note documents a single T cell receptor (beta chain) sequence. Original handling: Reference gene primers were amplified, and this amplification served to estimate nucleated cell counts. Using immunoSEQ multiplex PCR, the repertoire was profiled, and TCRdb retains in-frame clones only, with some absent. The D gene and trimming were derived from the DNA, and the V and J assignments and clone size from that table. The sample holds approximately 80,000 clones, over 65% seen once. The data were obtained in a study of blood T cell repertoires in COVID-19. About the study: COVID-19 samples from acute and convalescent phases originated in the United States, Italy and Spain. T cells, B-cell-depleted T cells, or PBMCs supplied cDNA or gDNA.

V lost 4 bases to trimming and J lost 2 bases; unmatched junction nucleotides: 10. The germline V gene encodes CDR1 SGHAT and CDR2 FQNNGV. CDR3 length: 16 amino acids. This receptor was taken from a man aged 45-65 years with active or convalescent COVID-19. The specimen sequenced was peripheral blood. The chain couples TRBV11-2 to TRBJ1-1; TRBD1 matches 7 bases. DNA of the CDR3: TGTGCCAGCAGCTCAGGGGGACCTACGGACAACACTGAAGCTTTCTTT. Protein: CASSSGGPTDNTEAFF.